Sequencing of this TCR beta chain was carried out in a study of identical twins. The authors used template switching to add a universal primer site and gave cDNA unique molecular identifiers. TCRdb recomputed calls from the 5' RACE reads with MiXCR, one row per CDR3 protein. The sample records approximately 890,000 distinct CDR3 sequences, 9% to 15% being singletons. The germline V gene has CDR1 DFQATT and CDR2 SNEGSKA (reference sequence). Trimming stripped 1 base from V and 3 bases from J, with 12 bases between. The CDR3 consists of 15 residues. The sample also formed part of further work on yellow fever vaccine responses in identical twins.

V usage is TRBV20-1 and J usage is TRBJ2-2, with D possibly called TRBD1 or TRBD2 (5 bases each). The specimen was PBMCs. The clonotype was recovered from a woman aged 18-35 years in good health. The CDR3 region has the DNA TGCAGTGCTAGAGTTGGGGACGGATACACCGGGGAGCTGTTTTTT. Its protein product is CSARVGDGYTGELFF.